The next 30 T cell receptor beta chains were all read from a single sample in a study of T cell responses to AZD1222 COVID-19 vaccine. The data were produced by immunoSEQ multiplex PCR, yet TCRdb's version contains in-frame clones alone and is incomplete. Of 120,000 or so clones in the sample, 92% are singletons; the top ten hold under 9%. Sequencing was performed on peripheral blood, taken 28 days after the second AZD1222 dose. The origin of the receptors is an adult who received the AZD1222 COVID-19 vaccine.

The V call is TRBV5-6, the J call TRBJ1-1; D is unresolved. The CDR3 contains 14 residues. Germline V lookup: CDR1 SGHDT, CDR2 YYEEEE. V was trimmed by 2 bases and J by 0 bases, leaving 8 bases between them. The CDR3 loop reads CASSLGFMNTEAFF. The CDR3 DNA reads TGTGCCAGCAGCTTAGGCTTCATGAACACTGAAGCTTTCTTT.

The V gene is TRBV28, the J gene TRBJ2-7; TRBD2 is a possible D gene (6 bases). The CDR3 covers 15 residues. V gave up 3 bases and J gave up 6 bases, with 18 bases separating them. From germline, CDR1 is MDHEN and CDR2 SYDVKM. The CDR3 nucleotides are TGTGCCAGCAGTTTTACGTCGGGGGTAGGGCGCGAGCAGTACTTC. Translation gives CASSFTSGVGREQYF.

The chain carries TRBV20-1 and TRBJ1-5; the D gene is possibly TRBD1 (6 bases). There are 16 residues in the CDR3. Trimming took off 3 bases at V and 2 bases at J, with 17 bases between the two ends. Looked up from germline, CDR1 is DFQATT and CDR2 is SNEGSKA (reference sequence). Here the CDR3 DNA reads TGCAGTGCTAGTGGGCAGGGGAGTAGTGGCAATCAGCCCCAGCATTTT. The encoded protein is CSASGQGSSGNQPQHF.

The chain carries TRBV2 and TRBJ2-7; 7 positions match TRBD2. V was clipped by 11 bases and J by 0 bases; unmatched bases: 4. The germline gives CDR1 SNHLY, CDR2 FYNNEI. The CDR3 covers 12 residues. This CDR3 is CASGGDSYEQYF. The CDR3 coding sequence is TGTGCCTCTGGGGGGGACTCCTACGAGCAGTACTTC.

The chain links TRBV2 to TRBJ2-5, with unresolved D. The CDR3 has 14 residues. CDR1 is SNHLY, CDR2 FYNNEI, per germline. With 4 bases removed from V and 0 bases from J, the gap between germline ends came to 9 bases. The CDR3 bases are TGTGCCAGCAGTGTCATGGGATACCAAGAGACCCAGTACTTC. Translating it yields CASSVMGYQETQYF.

The chain carries TRBV19 and TRBJ2-3; tentative D call: TRBD1 (6 bases). V was trimmed by 9 bases and J by 0 bases, leaving 22 bases between them. This CDR3 contains 17 residues. CDR1 is LNHDA, CDR2 SQIVND, per germline (reference sequence). The CDR3 loop is CASKRQDTRPSTDTQYF. In DNA form, the CDR3 reads TGTGCCAGCAAACGACAGGATACGAGGCCTAGCACAGATACGCAGTATTTT.

This clone appeared a single time. The chain uses TRBV19 and TRBJ1-4, with D possibly being TRBD1 (6 bases). The CDR3 has 15 residues. Germline CDR1 is LNHDA and CDR2 is SQIVND (reference sequence). Trimming stripped 3 bases from V and 5 bases from J, with 13 bases between. In nucleotides, the CDR3 is TGTGCCAGTAGTATGATGAACAGGGTCAATGAAAAACTGTTTTTT. This encodes CASSMMNRVNEKLFF.

The V gene is TRBV3-1 (or the pseudogene TRBV3-2), the J gene TRBJ2-3, with 7 bases identical to TRBD2. This CDR3 spans 14 amino acids. J gave up 8 bases and V 2 bases, and 7 bases lay outside the gene matches. The germline gives CDR1 LGHDT, CDR2 YNNKEL (reference sequence). CDR3 bases: TGTGCCAGCAGCCAACGCCCGGGAGGTGGTACGCAGTATTTT. The encoded protein is CASSQRPGGGTQYF.

V gene TRBV13 combines with J gene TRBJ1-3, with 8 bases that match TRBD1. In germline, CDR1 is PRHDT, CDR2 FYEKMQ (reference sequence). The CDR3 runs to 15 residues. V shed 0 bases, J shed 6 bases, and the junction held 4 bases outside the gene matches. Here the CDR3 DNA reads TGTGCCAGCAGCTTAGGGACAGGGGTAGAAAACACCATATATTTT. Translating it yields CASSLGTGVENTIYF.

The J gene is TRBJ1-6, the V gene TRBV5-1; the D gene is possibly TRBD1 (6 bases). The V gene lost 4 bases and the J gene lost 7 bases, with 18 bases spanning the gap. CDR1 is SGHRS, CDR2 YFSETQ, per germline. The CDR3 is made up of 16 amino acids. The CDR3 loop reads CASSPGFGGLNSPLHF. The CDR3, as DNA: TGCGCCAGCAGCCCCGGTTTCGGGGGGCTCAATTCACCCCTCCACTTT. The full variable domain, in which reference TRBV5-1 and TRBJ1-6 provide the parts outside the CDR3, is KAGVTQTPRYLIKTRGQQVTLSCSPISGHRSVSWYQQTPGQGLQFLFEYFSETQRNKGNFPGRFSGRQFSNSRSEMNVSTLELGDSALYLCASSPGFGGLNSPLHFGNGTRLTVT.

CDR3 coding DNA: TGTGCCACCAGCAGAGCCGGGGGCGTCTCTGGGGCCAACGTCCTGACTTTC. Translation gives CATSRAGGVSGANVLTF. The V gene is TRBV15, the J gene TRBJ2-6; perhaps D is TRBD1 or TRBD2 (6 bases each). The germline CDR1 and CDR2 sequences are LNHNV and YYDKDF (reference sequence). Between the trimmed V and J ends, which lost 1 base and 0 bases, there was a span of 10 bases. CDR3 size: 17 residues. The variable domain in full, completed from reference TRBV15 and TRBJ2-6, reads DAMVIQNPRYQVTQFGKPVTLSCSQTLNHNVMYWYQQKSSQAPKLLFHYYDKDFNNEADTPDNFQSRRPNTSFCFLDIRSPGLGDTAMYLCATSRAGGVSGANVLTFGAGSRLTVL.

The V call is TRBV7-9, the J call TRBJ1-2, with D tentatively TRBD1 (6 bases). This CDR3 has 15 residues. V was clipped by 2 bases and J by 4 bases, with 14 bases between them. Germline lookup yields CDR1 SEHNR and CDR2 FQNEAQ (reference sequence). In nucleotides, the CDR3 is TGTGCCAGCAGCTTAAGGCAGGGGCCTGTCTATGGCTACACCTTC. It encodes CASSLRQGPVYGYTF.

The chain links TRBV18 to TRBJ1-1, with D perhaps TRBD1 (6 bases). Trimming removed 3 bases at V and 7 bases at J, with 9 bases between. Germline CDR1 reads KGHSH; CDR2 reads LQKENI. CDR3 length equals 12 residues. CDR3 in amino acids: CASSPRGLEAFF. As DNA, the CDR3 is TGTGCCAGCTCACCCAGGGGCCTTGAAGCTTTCTTT.

The V and J genes are TRBV7-9 and TRBJ2-2; D unclear. The CDR3 is 12 residues long. The germline CDR1 and CDR2 sequences are SEHNR and FQNEAQ (reference sequence). V dropped 7 bases and J dropped 3 bases, with 6 bases sitting between them. As DNA, the CDR3 is TGTGCCAGCACCAGTGACACCGGGGAGCTGTTTTTT. This translates into CASTSDTGELFF.

This chain links TRBV5-4 with TRBJ2-2; 12 bases agree with TRBD2. Per germline, CDR1 SGHNT and CDR2 YYREEE (reference sequence). Trimming at V came to 4 bases and at J to 2 bases, leaving 3 bases not matched to a gene. CDR3 length: 16 residues. The CDR3, as DNA: TGTGCCAGCAGCACCGGACTAGCGGGAAACACCGGGGAGCTGTTTTTT. Its protein is CASSTGLAGNTGELFF.

The V gene is TRBV3-1 (or the pseudogene TRBV3-2), the J gene TRBJ2-3, with a weak D call TRBD2 (5 bases). The V end was cut by 4 bases, the J end by 4 bases, with 9 bases between. The CDR3 has 13 amino acids. Germline-derived CDR1 and CDR2 are LGHDT and YNNKEL (reference sequence). Here the CDR3 DNA reads TGTGCCAGCAGCCTAACTAGTGCAGATACGCAGTATTTT. Translated: CASSLTSADTQYF.

The chain combines TRBV28 with TRBJ2-7; D unclear. V was shortened by 7 bases and J by 6 bases, with 7 bases between the two germline ends. Germline V gene data show CDR1 as MDHEN and CDR2 as SYDVKM. This CDR3 comprises 10 residues. The CDR3 is CASKGPEQYF. In nucleotides, the CDR3 is TGTGCCAGCAAAGGCCCCGAGCAGTACTTC.

The chain employs TRBV5-4 and TRBJ1-2; D may be TRBD1 (5 bases). The V end was cut by 0 bases, the J end by 2 bases, with 5 bases between. Germline V gene sequence: CDR1 SGHNT, CDR2 YYREEE (reference sequence). CDR3 length: 13 residues. The CDR3 loop reads CASSLDRNYGYTF. The CDR3, as DNA: TGTGCCAGCAGCTTGGACAGGAACTATGGCTACACCTTC.

In regard to this clone: At one boundary the junction diverges from the germline segment, which might be a read error. This chain connects TRBV7-7 to TRBJ2-5; D remains ambiguous. This CDR3 contains 15 residues. The V gene's germline CDR1 is SSHAT and CDR2 FNYEAQ (reference sequence). The CDR3 reads CASSPLMGYQETQYF. The CDR3 coding sequence is TGTGCTAGCAGCCCCTTAATGGGATACCAAGAGACCCAGTACTTC.

Remarks on this clone: An end of the junction differs from the germline gene, which may be a read error. The genes are TRBV7-9 and TRBJ2-2; tentatively, D is TRBD1 or TRBD2 (6 bases each). Germline CDR1 reads SEHNR; CDR2 reads FQNEAQ (reference sequence). This CDR3 region has 15 residues. This CDR3 reads CASKGGLANTGELFF. In DNA, the CDR3 is TGTGCCAGCAAAGGGGGGCTAGCGAATACCGGGGAGCTGTTTTTT.

This clone has only one observation. The chain couples TRBV27 to TRBJ1-5; D unresolved. Trimming cost V 2 bases and J 6 bases, with 8 bases left between them. Germline loops: CDR1 MNHEY, CDR2 SMNVEV (reference sequence). This CDR3 comprises 13 residues. In DNA form, the CDR3 reads TGTGCCAGCAGTTTAGGGAGTCTTCAGCCCCAGCATTTT. Encoded protein: CASSLGSLQPQHF.

The V call is TRBV18, the J call TRBJ1-1, with TRBD1 matching over 8 bases. The V gene's germline CDR1 is KGHSH and CDR2 LQKENI. V lost 3 bases and J lost 5; bases outside the gene matches: 11. The CDR3 has 16 amino acids. CDR3 bases: TGTGCCAGCTCACCCTGGTCCAGGGGGCGGCAAACTGAAGCTTTCTTT. This gives the protein CASSPWSRGRQTEAFF.

The rearrangement links TRBV9 to TRBJ2-1; 8 positions agree with TRBD2. The V gene's germline CDR1 is SGDLS and CDR2 YYNGEE. The CDR3 has 17 residues. The ends lost 0 bases at V and 1 base at J; junction bases unmatched: 6. The chain's CDR3 is CASSVDIGGASYNEQFF. DNA of the CDR3: TGTGCCAGCAGCGTAGATATCGGGGGGGCATCCTACAATGAGCAGTTCTTC.

This clone was counted a single time. CDR3 bases: TGCGCCAGCAGCTTAGAAGGGGGTCACAATCAGCCCCAGCATTTT. It yields the protein CASSLEGGHNQPQHF. The chain links TRBV5-1 to TRBJ1-5; D may be TRBD1 (6 bases). V was cut by 2 bases and J by 3 bases, with 12 bases left in between. CDR1 is SGHRS and CDR2 is YFSETQ in the germline V gene. This CDR3 has 15 amino acids.

This chain connects TRBV7-9 to TRBJ1-2; D remains unclear. Between the trimmed V and J ends, which lost 3 bases and 2 bases, there was a span of 19 bases. Germline CDR1 reads SEHNR; CDR2 reads FQNEAQ (reference sequence). The CDR3 is 17 amino acids. CDR3 amino acids: CASSLSTAPLINYGYTF. CDR3 bases: TGTGCCAGCAGCTTGAGTACAGCCCCCCTGATAAACTATGGCTACACCTTC.

V is TRBV11-2 and J is TRBJ2-3, with D unresolved. CDR3 length: 13 residues. The germline V and J ends were trimmed by 5 bases and 1 base, with 7 bases remaining between them. Germline V gene sequence: CDR1 SGHAT, CDR2 FQNNGV. The CDR3 nucleotides read TGTGCCAGCAGCGACCTACGCACAGATACGCAGTATTTT. Protein product: CASSDLRTDTQYF.

This rearrangement joins TRBV7-2 to TRBJ2-2; D gene unclear. The length of the CDR3 is 15 residues. The germline CDR1 and CDR2 sequences are SGHTA and FQGNSA. The V and J ends lost 4 bases and 5 bases respectively, with 14 bases between them. The CDR3 sequence is CASSSLGHWTGELFF. CDR3 coding DNA: TGTGCCAGCAGCTCGCTGGGTCATTGGACCGGGGAGCTGTTTTTT.

The V and J genes are TRBV5-6 and TRBJ2-1; no clear D gene. This CDR3 region has 11 residues. The germline gives CDR1 SGHDT, CDR2 YYEEEE. V was pared by 2 bases and J by 7 bases, with 4 bases between. As DNA, the CDR3 is TGTGCCAGCAGCTTCGAGAATGAGCAGTTCTTC. Translation: CASSFENEQFF.

V and J are TRBV18 and TRBJ1-1; weak D call: TRBD1 (6 bases). The CDR3 has 14 residues. Germline V gene data show CDR1 as KGHSH and CDR2 as LQKENI. V dropped 3 bases and J dropped 3 bases, with 11 bases sitting between them. In DNA, the CDR3 is TGTGCCAGCTCACCCCGGGCAGGGGACACTGAAGCTTTCTTT. Its translation: CASSPRAGDTEAFF. The full variable domain, completed using reference TRBV18 and TRBJ1-1, is NAGVMQNPRHLVRRRGQEARLRCSPMKGHSHVYWYRQLPEEGLKFMVYLQKENIIDESGMPKERFSAEFPKEGPSILRIQQVVRGDSAAYFCASSPRAGDTEAFFGQGTRLTVV.

The rearrangement joins TRBV5-1 to TRBJ2-3, with 11 bases fitting TRBD1. The ends lost 0 bases at V and 4 bases at J; junction bases unmatched: 7. The CDR3 loop spans 17 amino acids. CDR1 is SGHRS and CDR2 is YFSETQ in the germline V gene. This chain's CDR3 is CASSLAVGTGGSDTQYF. CDR3 nucleotide sequence: TGCGCCAGCAGCTTGGCGGTCGGGACAGGGGGTTCAGATACGCAGTATTTT.